The clone carrying this T cell receptor (beta chain) was seen repeatedly, ten times or more. Its antigen remains unknown. These data come from a study of neurological immune-mediated disorders. Study outcomes and limitations: Patients with HTLV-1-associated myelopathy had the highest level of TCR clonal expansion, whereas patients with multiple sclerosis had the lowest level, falling beneath the level found in healthy controls. Among 34 multiple sclerosis patients, phylogenetic grouping put the repertoires of 18 into a single related-CDR3 cluster, a possible signature.

V lost 6 bases and J lost 2, with 9 bases in between. This CDR3 has 13 residues. The cDNA came from 5'RACE with 10-nucleotide random UMIs. TCRdb reprocessed the 5' RACE reads via MiXCR and lists one record per CDR3 protein. The sample has roughly 46,000 distinct CDR3 sequences, 1.9% seen once; the top ten hold roughly 2%. This sequence joins TRBV12-3 or TRBV12-4 and TRBJ2-3; D gene ambiguous. This clonotype was obtained from a woman aged 40 to 50 with multiple sclerosis. The sample consisted of PBMCs. CDR3 loop: CASSGRNTDTQYF. The CDR3 DNA reads as TGTGCCAGCAGCGGACGGAACACAGATACGCAGTATTTT.